The 24 T cell receptor beta chains presented below share a single source sample, sequenced in a study of blood T cell repertoires in COVID-19 (dated by TCRdb to 2018 to 2020). The library was obtained by the immunoSEQ multiplex PCR assay. TCRdb mirrors the immuneACCESS table, restricted to in-frame sequences. Some clones are absent from its copies; in checked studies, under half trace to an unresolved V gene, and the reason for the others is unknown. The table for this sample lists about 300,000 clones; approximately 83% of them were counted only once. The ten most abundant clones make up roughly 2.3% of the sample. Sequencing was performed on PBMCs or T cells enriched from blood (not recorded which). The origin of the receptors is a man aged 30-40 years who had recovered from COVID-19.

This clone has a handful of counts. The V and J genes are TRBV6-5 and TRBJ1-2; 10 bases align to TRBD1. This CDR3 comprises 13 residues. Germline V CDR1 and CDR2: MNHEY, SVGAGI. The V gene end was trimmed by 6 bases and the J gene end by 5 bases; junction bases not matched to a gene: 3. This CDR3 is CASSWDRGYGYTF. CDR3 DNA sequence: TGTGCCAGCAGCTGGGACAGGGGTTATGGCTACACCTTC.

The chain recombines TRBV3-1 (or the pseudogene TRBV3-2) with TRBJ1-2; D is ambiguous. The ends were cut back, 0 bases at V and 3 bases at J, with 11 bases in the middle. CDR3 length: 15 residues. Per the germline V gene, CDR1 is LGHDT and CDR2 is YNNKEL (reference sequence). The DNA of the CDR3 is TGTGCCAGCAGCCAAGAAGTTCTGAGGGACTATGGCTACACCTTC. Amino acids: CASSQEVLRDYGYTF.

The chain couples TRBV5-1 to TRBJ1-2; D perhaps matches TRBD1 (6 bases). Germline lookup yields CDR1 SGHRS and CDR2 YFSETQ. The CDR3 is 13 residues long. Trimming removed 4 bases at V and 6 bases at J, with 13 bases between. The CDR3 DNA sequence: TGCGCCAGCAGCCCCCTACAGGGCGATGGCTACACCTTC. Protein: CASSPLQGDGYTF.

This clone was detected a few times. The chain links TRBV19 to TRBJ2-6, with a tentative D call TRBD2 (6 bases). Trimming took 3 bases from V and 2 from J, leaving 17 bases between them. CDR1 is LNHDA, CDR2 SQIVND, per germline (reference sequence). The CDR3 has 18 amino acids. CDR3 region: CASSMGTRLKTGANVLTF. CDR3 coding DNA: TGTGCCAGTAGTATGGGGACTCGGCTCAAGACTGGGGCCAACGTCCTGACTTTC.

V usage is TRBV5-1 and J usage is TRBJ1-1, with D possibly being TRBD1 (5 bases). Germline V gene sequence: CDR1 SGHRS, CDR2 YFSETQ. V lost 4 bases and J lost 4, with 11 bases in between. The CDR3 loop spans 13 amino acids. Here the CDR3 DNA reads TGCGCCAGCAGCCAAGGGGCGACCACTGAAGCTTTCTTT. This sequence encodes CASSQGATTEAFF.

The rearrangement uses TRBV4-2 and TRBJ2-7, with D perhaps matching TRBD1 (6 bases). CDR3 size: 18 residues. Germline CDR1 reads LGHNA; CDR2 reads YNFKEQ. Deletions cut 1 base from V and 1 base from J, with 20 bases between. The CDR3 nucleotides are TGTGCCAGCAGCCAAGGGGGATTTGGCAGGGGACCATCCTACGAGCAGTACTTC. Its protein product is CASSQGGFGRGPSYEQYF.

The chain has TRBV7-2 and TRBJ1-2; D is undetermined. Trimming cost V 1 base and J 1 base, with 10 bases left between them. CDR3 length: 15 amino acids. The germline gives CDR1 SGHTA, CDR2 FQGNSA. CDR3 DNA sequence: TGTGCCAGCAGCTTAGTGGGCAGCGGTAACTATGGCTACACCTTC. Its protein is CASSLVGSGNYGYTF.

The rearrangement joins TRBV19 to TRBJ1-1; D is unresolved. The V end lost 6 bases, the J end lost 3 bases, and 8 bases lay between the germline ends. Germline V gene data show CDR1 as LNHDA and CDR2 as SQIVND (reference sequence). The CDR3 covers 12 residues. CDR3 protein: CASRGRDTEAFF. DNA of the CDR3: TGTGCCAGTAGAGGGAGGGACACTGAAGCTTTCTTT.

Notes on this clone: Its ends do not fully match the called genes, so a read error is possible. The genes are TRBV7-7 and TRBJ2-3; 8 nucleotides align to TRBD2. Germline V gives CDR1 SSHAT, CDR2 FNYEAQ (reference sequence). The CDR3 length is 15 residues. This CDR3 reads CASSPATSGGDTQYF. The CDR3 nucleotides read TGTGCTAGCAGCCCCGCAACTAGCGGCGGAGATACGCAGTATTTT. Full variable domain (missing parts from reference TRBV7-7 and TRBJ2-3): GAGVSQSPRYKVTKRGQDVTLRCDPISSHATLYWYQQALGQGPEFLTYFNYEAQPDKSGLPSDRFSAERPEGSISTLTIQRTEQRDSAMYRCASSPATSGGDTQYFGPGTRLTVL.

As for this clone: One end of the junction is discordant with germline, which a read error may explain. The chain recombines TRBV4-2 with TRBJ2-7, with 9 bases lining up with TRBD1. This CDR3 contains 15 residues. The germline gives CDR1 LGHNA, CDR2 YNFKEQ. The CDR3: CASSQGTGRRDEQYF. CDR3 sequence (DNA): TGTGCCAGCAGTCAAGGGACAGGGCGACGGGACGAGCAGTACTTC.

This sequence joins TRBV7-9 and TRBJ1-4; 7 positions agree with TRBD1. V shed 3 bases, J shed 5 bases, and the junction held 9 bases outside the gene matches. This CDR3 is built from 16 residues. The germline CDR1 and CDR2 sequences are SEHNR and FQNEAQ (reference sequence). The CDR3 region has the DNA TGTGCCAGCAGCTTCGGAGGAGGGGGCCGAAATGAAAAACTGTTTTTT. Residues: CASSFGGGGRNEKLFF. The complete variable domain, with remaining parts taken from reference TRBV7-9 and TRBJ1-4, reads DTGVSQNPRHKITKRGQNVTFRCDPISEHNRLYWYRQTLGQGPEFLTYFQNEAQLEKSRLLSDRFSAERPKGSFSTLEIQRTEQGDSAMYLCASSFGGGGRNEKLFFGSGTQLSVL.

This chain links TRBV21-1 with TRBJ1-1. TRBV21-1 is a pseudogene locus. The CDR3 length is 17 residues. The CDR3 DNA reads as TGTGCCAGCAGCAAAGAGGCGGACTTAAAGCCCGTCTGTGAAGCTTTCTTT. Translation: CASSKEADLKPVCEAFF.

The chain links TRBV10-3 to TRBJ1-1; D gene ambiguous. This CDR3 has 14 amino acids. V was clipped by 4 bases and J by 1 base, with 10 bases between them. Germline values: CDR1 ENHRY, CDR2 SYGVKD. CDR3 bases: TGTGCCATCAGTGGGGCAGATAGGAACACTGAAGCTTTCTTT. Translation gives CAISGADRNTEAFF.

The chain carries TRBV13 and TRBJ1-3; tentative D call: TRBD1 (5 bases). Germline V gene data show CDR1 as PRHDT and CDR2 as FYEKMQ (reference sequence). The CDR3 covers 15 residues. With 4 bases removed from V and 4 bases from J, the gap between germline ends came to 14 bases. The CDR3 is CASSSGPGPGNTIYF. The CDR3, as DNA: TGTGCCAGCAGCTCAGGTCCAGGGCCCGGAAACACCATATATTTT.

The chain recombines TRBV7-9 with TRBJ2-7, with a possible D match to TRBD2 (5 bases). The CDR3 totals 13 residues. CDR1 and CDR2 (germline): SEHNR, FQNEAQ (reference sequence). Trimming shortened V by 7 bases and J by 2 bases, and 12 bases separated the two germline ends. In DNA, the CDR3 is TGTGCCAGCACGGAGGCCTTGACCTACGAGCAGTACTTC. It translates to CASTEALTYEQYF. Variable domain in full (rest from reference TRBV7-9 and TRBJ2-7): DTGVSQNPRHKITKRGQNVTFRCDPISEHNRLYWYRQTLGQGPEFLTYFQNEAQLEKSRLLSDRFSAERPKGSFSTLEIQRTEQGDSAMYLCASTEALTYEQYFGPGTRLTVT.

CDR3 amino acids: CASSSVRRGGQPQHF. The CDR3 DNA is TGTGCCAGCAGTTCCGTTCGACGGGGGGGTCAGCCCCAGCATTTT. The V and J genes are TRBV27 and TRBJ1-5, with D tentatively TRBD1 (5 bases). Trimming stripped 4 bases from V and 6 bases from J, with 16 bases between. Germline CDR1 reads MNHEY; CDR2 reads SMNVEV (reference sequence). This CDR3 has 15 amino acids.

With regard to this clone: The DNA is left out, because the CDR3 cannot be placed on it with certainty; the CDR3 is given as TCRdb lists it. The rearrangement links TRBV21-1 to TRBJ1-5; the tabulated D call, TRBD1, remains unverified against the DNA. TRBV21-1 is given as a pseudogene. The CDR3 sequence runs 17 residues, both termini included. CDR3 sequence reads: CASSKVGTGTSNQPQHF.

The chain combines TRBV4-2 with TRBJ2-5, with D hard to call. Looked up from germline, CDR1 is LGHNA and CDR2 is YNFKEQ. The V and J ends lost 0 bases and 4 bases respectively, with 6 bases between them. The CDR3 runs to 13 residues. CDR3 protein: CASSQESVETQYF. Written as DNA, the CDR3 is TGTGCCAGCAGCCAAGAGTCGGTAGAGACCCAGTACTTC.

The V gene is TRBV5-4, the J gene TRBJ1-1; D unclear. Trimming took off 1 base at V and 1 base at J, with 5 bases between the two ends. This CDR3 spans 13 amino acids. Germline V lookup: CDR1 SGHNT, CDR2 YYREEE (reference sequence). CDR3 sequence reads: CASSLPGNTEAFF. As DNA, the CDR3 is TGTGCCAGCAGCTTGCCGGGGAACACTGAAGCTTTCTTT.

The chain is built from TRBV6-5 and TRBJ1-3; 9 nucleotides match TRBD1. Germline CDR1 MNHEY, CDR2 SVGAGI. The CDR3 sequence is 15 residues long. V gave up 6 bases and J gave up 4 bases; unmatched junction bases: 7. The CDR3 sequence: CASRSTGGGGNTIYF. DNA for the CDR3: TGTGCCAGCAGGTCCACAGGGGGCGGAGGAAACACCATATATTTT.

The chain recombines TRBV28 with TRBJ1-5; TRBD1 matches at 8 bases. The CDR3 loop spans 15 amino acids. Per the germline V gene, CDR1 is MDHEN and CDR2 is SYDVKM. With 7 bases clipped from V and 6 bases from J, the junction kept 11 bases outside the gene matches. Here the CDR3 DNA reads TGTGCCAGCACCCTATCGACAGGGGTAGGTCAGCCCCAGCATTTT. Protein sequence: CASTLSTGVGQPQHF.

The V gene is TRBV5-1, the J gene TRBJ1-2, with TRBD1 matching 7 bases. The CDR3 runs to 15 residues. V shed 6 bases, J shed 4 bases, and the junction held 12 bases outside the gene matches. CDR1 and CDR2 from the germline V gene are SGHRS and YFSETQ. CDR3 sequence reads: CASTLGRQGLYGYTF. The CDR3 DNA is TGCGCCAGCACCCTAGGGCGACAGGGCCTCTATGGCTACACCTTC.

The chain carries TRBV7-3 and TRBJ2-3, with D possibly being TRBD1 (6 bases). V lost 5 bases and J 6 bases, leaving 15 bases between the germline ends. CDR1 is SGHTA and CDR2 is FQGTGA in the germline V gene. The CDR3 loop spans 14 amino acids. CDR3 nucleotide sequence: TGTGCCAGCAGCCCGGGGACATCGGCTGATACGCAGTATTTT. It encodes CASSPGTSADTQYF.

V and J are TRBV30 and TRBJ1-2; no reliable D call. The V and J ends lost 1 base and 2 bases respectively, with 11 bases between them. Germline V gene lookup returns CDR1 GTSNPN and CDR2 SVGIG (reference sequence). The CDR3 runs 14 residues. The CDR3 protein is CAWSGPNLNYGYTF. Written as DNA, the CDR3 is TGTGCCTGGAGTGGCCCCAATCTAAACTATGGCTACACCTTC.